This T cell receptor (beta chain) was found in a study of shared clonotypes between healthy human individuals. Germline V CDR1 and CDR2: SGHVS, FQNEAQ. The CDR3 has 17 amino acids. J gave up 8 bases and V 1 base, and 11 bases lay outside the gene matches. A split of CD4+ cells into CD45RA+ naive and CD45RA-negative memory subsets was performed. Concerning this clone: Its specificity is not known.

General study findings and limits: Rarefaction demonstrated incomplete sorted-subset sequencing despite large depth.

TCRdb's table, derived via immunoSEQ multiplex PCR, lists solely in-frame clones and lacks some. The repertoire consists of 2 million to 2.5 million clones, with more than 90% occurring once and the leading ten covering 0.1% to 0.15%. This receptor was identified in a man younger than 35 in good health. Sequenced input: naive CD4+ T cells sorted from blood. Subset indicated: CD45RA+ positively selected. This chain links TRBV7-8 with TRBJ2-2; 9 bases fit TRBD2. The CDR3 nucleotides read TGTGCCAGCAGCTTAGAATCGGCTAGCGGGAACATGGGGGAGCTGTTTTTT. Its translation is CASSLESASGNMGELFF. Complete variable domain (other parts from reference TRBV7-8 and TRBJ2-2): GAGVSQSPRYKVAKRGQDVALRCDPISGHVSLFWYQQALGQGPEFLTYFQNEAQLDKSGLPSDRFFAERPEGSVSTLKIQRTQQEDSAVYLCASSLESASGNMGELFFGEGSRLTVL.